The following is a T cell receptor beta chain sequence with its context. This record belongs to a study of shared clonotypes between healthy human individuals. V gave up 4 bases and J gave up 4 bases, with 4 bases separating them. This CDR3 is built from 11 residues. The V gene's germline CDR1 is SGDLS and CDR2 YYNGEE. CD45RO negativity and positive selection for CCR7 defined naive CD8 cells, a population that excluded terminally differentiated effector memory CD45RA+ cells. Assay: immunoSEQ multiplex PCR; the TCRdb copy retains only in-frame clones and omits some. The sample includes 1.5 million to 2.5 million clones, about 95% seen only once; the top ten take 1% to 1.5%.

This TCR was recovered from a man aged 18 to 35 in good health. Sample: naive CD8+ T cells sorted from blood. This chain links TRBV9 with TRBJ2-3; D uncertain. The CDR3 region is CASSPSDTQYF. The CDR3 DNA reads TGTGCCAGCAGCCCCTCAGATACGCAGTATTTT.